Listed below are T cell receptor beta chains from one sample, sequenced in a study of CD8 T cells in ankylosing spondylitis. TCRdb re-derived calls from the 5' RACE reads in MiXCR, one entry per CDR3 protein. The data contain 29,000 or so distinct CDR3 sequences, nearly 5.5% of them singletons. Sequenced material: blood, either unsorted or a sorted T cell fraction (not recorded which). These receptors all stem from a female donor with ankylosing spondylitis or in good health (not recorded which). Each CDR3 is given with its conserved first and last residue. The D gene is left open where the match is weak. Only part of the rows carry a size: once, few, many, or a class if the clone is expanded.

clone size,D gene,J gene,V gene,CDR3 protein,CDR3 DNA
few,TRBD2,TRBJ2-3,TRBV9,CASSVASGRLDTQYF,TGTGCCAGCAGCGTAGCCAGCGGGAGATTAGATACGCAGTATTTT
many,-,TRBJ2-6,TRBV9,CASSTPHGRGANVLTF,TGTGCCAGCAGCACCCCACACGGCCGGGGGGCCAACGTCCTGACTTTC
many,-,TRBJ1-4,TRBV9,CASSAGTPREEKLFF,TGTGCCAGCAGCGCAGGGACACCTAGGGAAGAAAAACTGTTTTTT
many,TRBD2,TRBJ2-1,TRBV9,CASSGTSGYNEQFF,TGTGCCAGCAGCGGGACTAGCGGATACAATGAGCAGTTCTTC
many,TRBD1,TRBJ1-5,TRBV5-1,CASSYAGTDNNQPQHF,TGCGCCAGCAGTTATGCCGGGACAGACAACAATCAGCCCCAGCATTTT
-,TRBD2,TRBJ2-1,TRBV9,CASSADMGGSEQFF,TGTGCCAGCAGCGCGGACATGGGGGGGAGTGAGCAGTTCTTC
-,-,TRBJ1-2,TRBV9,CASSVGKDSYGYTF,TGTGCCAGCAGCGTAGGAAAAGACTCATATGGCTACACCTTC
many,TRBD1,TRBJ1-6,TRBV9,CASSTLTGGNSPLHF,TGTGCCAGCAGCACCCTGACAGGGGGTAATTCACCCCTCCACTTT
many,-,TRBJ2-3,TRBV9,CASSVDRGGTDTQYF,TGTGCCAGCAGCGTAGATAGGGGGGGGACAGATACGCAGTATTTT
medium-sized,-,TRBJ1-2,TRBV9,CASSVGPQSYGYTF,TGTGCCAGCAGCGTAGGGCCTCAGAGCTATGGCTACACCTTC
many,-,TRBJ2-2,TRBV9,CASSVSGPNTGELFF,TGTGCCAGCAGCGTATCCGGTCCGAACACCGGGGAGCTGTTTTTT
many,-,TRBJ2-3,TRBV9,CASSGLHTDTQYF,TGTGCCAGCAGCGGACTCCACACAGATACGCAGTATTTT
-,TRBD2,TRBJ2-2,TRBV9,CASSVSTSGRGTGELFF,TGTGCCAGCAGCGTATCTACTAGCGGGAGGGGAACCGGGGAGCTGTTTTTT
many,-,TRBJ2-1,TRBV9,CASSGQGSMLGNEQFF,TGTGCCAGCAGCGGCCAAGGGTCGATGCTCGGCAATGAGCAGTTCTTC
many,-,TRBJ2-3,TRBV9,CASSVEGRYTDTQYF,TGTGCCAGCAGCGTAGAGGGACGCTACACAGATACGCAGTATTTT
many,-,TRBJ2-1,TRBV9,CASSETGAGGEQFF,TGTGCCAGCAGCGAAACAGGGGCCGGGGGGGAGCAGTTCTTC
many,TRBD1,TRBJ2-2,TRBV9,CASSGGTGGTGELFF,TGTGCCAGCAGCGGGGGGACAGGGGGCACCGGGGAGCTGTTTTTT
medium-sized,TRBD1,TRBJ2-2,TRBV9,CASSLQGGRTGELFF,TGTGCCAGCAGCTTACAGGGGGGACGGACCGGGGAGCTGTTTTTT
-,TRBD2,TRBJ2-3,TRBV9,CASSPRGTSSEDTQYF,TGTGCCAGCAGCCCACGAGGGACTAGTTCAGAAGATACGCAGTATTTT
-,TRBD1,TRBJ2-3,TRBV9,CASSPQGGTGNTQYF,TGTGCCAGCAGCCCTCAGGGGGGGACAGGGAATACGCAGTATTTT
-,-,TRBJ2-2,TRBV9,CASRLEIGTGELFF,TGTGCCAGCAGATTGGAAATCGGCACCGGGGAGCTGTTTTTT
many,TRBD2,TRBJ2-3,TRBV2,CASSESGSGTDTQYF,TGTGCCAGCAGTGAAAGCGGGAGTGGCACAGATACGCAGTATTTT
many,-,TRBJ2-7,TRBV9,CASSGGQWSYEQYF,TGTGCCAGCAGCGGCGGACAGTGGTCCTACGAGCAGTACTTC
-,TRBD2,TRBJ2-3,TRBV9,CASSVRAGDTDTQYF,TGTGCCAGCAGCGTAAGAGCGGGAGACACAGATACGCAGTATTTT
many,TRBD1,TRBJ2-3,TRBV9,CASRPPGQGADTQYF,TGTGCCAGCAGACCCCCGGGACAGGGCGCAGATACGCAGTATTTT
-,TRBD1,TRBJ2-5,TRBV9,CASSVAGTVLQETQYF,TGTGCCAGCAGCGTAGCTGGGACAGTCTTACAAGAGACCCAGTACTTC
many,TRBD1,TRBJ1-1,TRBV9,CASSSTTGGDTEAFF,TGTGCCAGCAGCTCCACGACAGGGGGGGACACTGAAGCTTTCTTT
many,-,TRBJ2-1,TRBV9,CASSMTQTEQFF,TGTGCCAGCAGCATGACCCAAACGGAGCAGTTCTTC
medium-sized,TRBD1,TRBJ1-3,TRBV9,CASSVAGQPSGNTIYF,TGTGCCAGCAGCGTAGCGGGACAGCCTTCTGGAAACACCATATATTTT
many,TRBD2,TRBJ2-2,TRBV9,CASGPGLAGGVGELFF,TGTGCCAGCGGGCCAGGACTAGCGGGGGGGGTCGGTGAGCTGTTTTTT
-,TRBD2,TRBJ2-3,TRBV9,CASSVEASGGRDTQYF,TGTGCCAGCAGCGTAGAGGCTAGCGGGGGGAGGGATACGCAGTATTTT
-,-,TRBJ2-3,TRBV9,CASSASQTKLTQYF,TGTGCCAGCAGCGCCTCCCAGACTAAGCTGACACAGTATTTT
few,-,TRBJ2-1,TRBV9,CASSVGWGVREQFF,TGTGCCAGCAGCGTAGGATGGGGGGTTAGGGAGCAGTTCTTC
many,-,TRBJ2-3,TRBV9,CASSVGTDTQYF,TGTGCCAGCAGCGTAGGGACAGATACGCAGTATTTT
-,-,TRBJ2-1,TRBV9,CARSVAGGGGPYNEQFF,TGTGCCAGGAGCGTAGCAGGGGGGGGCGGTCCCTACAATGAGCAGTTCTTC
many,-,TRBJ2-3,TRBV9,CASSTPTPGDTQYF,TGTGCCAGCAGCACACCCACCCCGGGAGATACGCAGTATTTT
many,-,TRBJ2-1,TRBV9,CASSPRLVDENEQFF,TGTGCCAGCAGCCCTCGACTAGTAGATGAAAATGAGCAGTTCTTC
-,TRBD1,TRBJ2-7,TRBV9,CASSAAGTGLYEQYF,TGTGCCAGCAGCGCAGCCGGGACAGGGTTATACGAGCAGTACTTC
many,TRBD2,TRBJ2-7,TRBV9,CASSVGDSGAYEQYF,TGTGCCAGCAGCGTAGGGGATAGCGGGGCCTACGAGCAGTACTTC
-,-,TRBJ2-3,TRBV9,CASSGGLNREDTQYF,TGTGCCAGCAGCGGTGGTCTTAATCGGGAAGATACGCAGTATTTT
medium-sized,TRBD2,TRBJ2-1,TRBV9,CASSERTNSGRGNEQFF,TGTGCCAGCAGCGAACGAACTAATAGCGGGAGGGGTAATGAGCAGTTCTTC
-,-,TRBJ2-3,TRBV9,CASSVAGRASTDTQYF,TGTGCCAGCAGCGTAGCCGGCAGGGCTAGCACAGATACGCAGTATTTT
few,-,TRBJ2-4,TRBV9,CASSVGRRGNIQYF,TGTGCCAGCAGCGTAGGACGTAGGGGAAACATTCAGTACTTC
medium-sized,-,TRBJ1-2,TRBV9,CASSVEAGSLYGYTF,TGTGCCAGCAGCGTAGAGGCAGGTAGTCTCTATGGCTACACCTTC
few,TRBD2,TRBJ2-3,TRBV9,CASSVGLAVPTDTQYF,TGTGCCAGCAGCGTGGGACTAGCGGTCCCCACAGATACGCAGTATTTT
many,-,TRBJ1-2,TRBV9,CASSVAQEANYGYTF,TGTGCCAGCAGCGTAGCTCAGGAAGCTAACTATGGCTACACCTTC
-,TRBD2,TRBJ2-5,TRBV9,CASSVSGRRSETQYF,TGTGCCAGCAGCGTAAGCGGGAGGCGTTCGGAGACCCAGTACTTC
many,-,TRBJ1-1,TRBV9,CASSPELDLNTEAFF,TGTGCCAGCAGCCCGGAATTGGACCTGAACACTGAAGCTTTCTTT
many,-,TRBJ1-1,TRBV9,CASSVGQGEGLKNTEAFF,TGTGCCAGCAGCGTAGGGCAGGGAGAGGGACTAAAGAACACTGAAGCTTTCTTT
many,TRBD1,TRBJ2-7,TRBV9,CASSRGWDREFYEQYF,TGTGCCAGCAGCCGGGGGTGGGACAGGGAATTCTACGAGCAGTACTTC
many,TRBD2,TRBJ2-7,TRBV9,CASSVLAGSYEQYF,TGTGCCAGCAGCGTTTTAGCGGGGTCCTACGAGCAGTACTTC
many,-,TRBJ1-6,TRBV9,CASSVTSFKDSPLHF,TGTGCCAGCAGCGTAACATCTTTTAAGGATTCACCCCTCCACTTT
many,-,TRBJ1-6,TRBV9,CASSVDIRNSPLHF,TGTGCCAGCAGCGTCGACATTAGAAATTCACCCCTCCACTTT
many,TRBD1,TRBJ2-7,TRBV9,CASSVSGQGYEQYF,TGTGCCAGCAGCGTATCTGGACAGGGCTACGAGCAGTACTTC
-,-,TRBJ1-2,TRBV9,CASSRGGTNYGYTF,TGTGCCAGCAGCAGGGGGGGAACGAACTATGGCTACACCTTC
many,-,TRBJ1-2,TRBV9,CASQPGYNGDGYTF,TGTGCCAGCCAGCCGGGCTATAATGGGGATGGCTACACCTTC
many,TRBD2,TRBJ2-5,TRBV9,CASSVGIAGAQETQYF,TGTGCCAGCAGCGTAGGGATAGCGGGAGCCCAAGAGACCCAGTACTTC
few,-,TRBJ2-5,TRBV9,CASSSGTEKETQYF,TGTGCCAGCAGCTCCGGGACGGAGAAAGAGACCCAGTACTTC
many,-,TRBJ2-2,TRBV9,CASSPFAGELFF,TGTGCCAGCAGCCCTTTTGCCGGGGAGCTGTTTTTT
many,TRBD1,TRBJ2-1,TRBV9,CASSPRGQSSYNEQFF,TGTGCCAGCAGCCCGAGGGGGCAGAGCTCCTACAATGAGCAGTTCTTC